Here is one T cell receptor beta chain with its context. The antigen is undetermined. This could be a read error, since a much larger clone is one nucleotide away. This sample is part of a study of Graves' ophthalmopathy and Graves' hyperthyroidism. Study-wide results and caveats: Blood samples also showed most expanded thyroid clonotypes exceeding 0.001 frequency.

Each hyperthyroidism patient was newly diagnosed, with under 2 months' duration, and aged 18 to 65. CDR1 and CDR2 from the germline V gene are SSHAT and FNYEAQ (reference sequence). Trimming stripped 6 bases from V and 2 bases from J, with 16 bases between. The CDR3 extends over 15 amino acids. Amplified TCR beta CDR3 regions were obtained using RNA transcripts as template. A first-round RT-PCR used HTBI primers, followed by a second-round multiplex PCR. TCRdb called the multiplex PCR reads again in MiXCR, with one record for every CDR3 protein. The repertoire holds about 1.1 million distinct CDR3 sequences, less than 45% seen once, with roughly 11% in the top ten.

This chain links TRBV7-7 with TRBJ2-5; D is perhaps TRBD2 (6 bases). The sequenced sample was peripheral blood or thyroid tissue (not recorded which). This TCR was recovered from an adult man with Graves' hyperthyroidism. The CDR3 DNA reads TGTGCCAGCAGACCTGAAGGCGGGGCACAAGAGACCCAGTACTTC. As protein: CASRPEGGAQETQYF.